These T cell receptor beta chains were read from a single sample in a study of shared clonotypes between healthy human individuals. Clones were read by immunoSEQ multiplex PCR, and TCRdb kept only the in-frame ones, dropping some. The table shows roughly 700,000 clones, with about 74% occurring only once. The material sequenced was memory CD4+ T cells sorted from blood. These receptors were collected from a woman aged 30 to 39 in good health. The conserved cysteine and the conserved F or W are not part of the CDR3 here. D genes are given only for firm matches.

d_call	v_call	j_call	cdr3_length	cdr3_aa
TRBD2	TRBV19	TRBJ2-1	13	ASSLAGTSGNEQF
TRBD1	TRBV19	TRBJ1-2	13	ASTIYSGGAAGYT
TRBD2	TRBV5-6	TRBJ2-2	13	ASSLWGRDTGELF
-	TRBV10-3	TRBJ2-1	12	AISEAQGYNEQF
-	TRBV7-2	TRBJ1-1	13	ASHKGGTANTEAF
-	TRBV5-1	TRBJ1-4	14	ASSRQGVATNEKLF
-	TRBV11-2	TRBJ2-7	11	ASSLGLNYEQY
-	TRBV29-1	TRBJ2-1	13	SVLRDTLYNNEQF
TRBD1	TRBV11-2	TRBJ1-5	16	ASSTLTGGAKGNQPQH
-	TRBV21-1	TRBJ1-2	11	ASSKGTGSGYT
-	TRBV9	TRBJ1-4	11	ASSAGYNEKLF
TRBD1	TRBV5-1	TRBJ1-1	13	ASSLPGTGGTEAF
-	TRBV11-2	TRBJ1-2	11	ASSLAGNYGYT
-	TRBV11-2	TRBJ2-7	10	ASRPSRYEQY
-	TRBV10-2	TRBJ2-4	9	ASSESYIQY
-	TRBV28	TRBJ2-7	11	ASSLSWDYEQY
TRBD2	TRBV7-3	TRBJ2-5	13	ASSLAGGLQETQY
TRBD1	TRBV28	TRBJ1-5	13	ASSHRGGGDQPQH
-	TRBV5-6	TRBJ1-6	14	ASSWGDVGDNSPLH
-	TRBV5-1	TRBJ2-2	12	ASSLAGIAGELF
-	TRBV7-9	TRBJ2-2	9	APRSSGELF
-	TRBV30	TRBJ2-2	11	AWSATGTGELF
TRBD2	TRBV7-9	TRBJ2-2	16	ASSFGSGRAANTGELF
TRBD1	TRBV18	TRBJ2-7	13	ASSPTPQGMGEQY
TRBD2	TRBV2	TRBJ2-5	12	ASSEREGHETQY
-	TRBV7-9	TRBJ2-1	10	ASSSRGLLQF
-	TRBV5-1	TRBJ1-2	13	ASSLGWGQGYGYT
-	TRBV18	TRBJ2-7	12	ASSPATGGYEQY
TRBD2	TRBV2	TRBJ2-7	12	AGAALAGPDEQY
-	TRBV21-1	TRBJ2-3	14	ASSRLVAGGTDTQY
-	TRBV2	TRBJ1-5	11	ASSGGGNQPQH
-	TRBV7-2	TRBJ2-3	12	ASSLYRTADTQY
-	TRBV7-8	TRBJ2-2	12	ASSFYSNTGELF
TRBD1	TRBV11-2	TRBJ2-7	10	ASSLPGGLQY